This entry describes one T cell receptor (beta chain). The antigen is unknown. The source of the sample is a study of CD8+CD57+ T cells in acquired aplastic anemia. Background on the study: Each DNA sample taken from sorted CD4+ and CD8+ cells came to around 2.9 ug on average.

Study observations and caveats: It was found that fewer than 35 CD8+ CDR3 sequences were shared between patients and controls.

TCR beta VDJ and CDR3 profiling used genomic DNA as template. TCRdb reprocessed the reads with MiXCR, giving one entry per CDR3 protein. The table includes around 200,000 distinct CDR3 sequences, under 55% detected once. For sequencing, patients were chosen who had shown expansion of CD8+CD57+ cells by flow cytometry. Severe acquired aplastic anemia affected all patients. Sequencing was carried out using sorted CD4+, CD8+, or CD8+CD57+ T cells (not recorded which) from PBMCs. This clonotype originated in a human donor with aplastic anemia.

CDR3 bases: TGTGCCAGCAGTGTGGGACAGGGCGATCAGCCCCAGCATTTT. This encodes CASSVGQGDQPQHF. The J gene is TRBJ1-5, the V gene TRBV28; 9 bases are shared with TRBD1. The V segment lost 5 bases and the J segment 5 bases; nucleotides outside the gene matches: 4. The CDR3 sequence is 14 residues long. CDR1 and CDR2 (germline): MDHEN, SYDVKM.